This T cell receptor beta chain was identified during a study of T cell responses to AZD1222 COVID-19 vaccine. As for the study in general: Second doses at about 4 or about 12 weeks were pooled. Study-wide results and limits: CD4 TCRs covered the whole spike, strongest at regions 160-218 and 743-854. Epitopes outside B.1.351 and B.1.1.7 mutated regions reportedly drew nearly half of spike TCRs.

Sequenced by immunoSEQ multiplex PCR; TCRdb stores in-frame clones only, minus some. Counted here are 120,000 to 150,000 clones, 90% to 95% occurring once; the ten biggest clones make up about 1.9%. For this clone: What it binds is not known.

The V gene's germline CDR1 is SNHLY and CDR2 FYNNEI. The CDR3 spans 13 residues. V lost 11 bases and J lost 2, with 15 bases in between. V is TRBV2 and J is TRBJ1-1, with unresolved D. Sequenced here: peripheral blood, sampled on day 0 of AZD1222 vaccination. This receptor was taken from an adult in good health. CDR3 region: CAQRLYSNTEAFF. As DNA, the CDR3 is TGTGCCCAAAGGCTTTATAGCAACACTGAAGCTTTCTTT. Filled out from reference TRBV2 and TRBJ1-1, the complete variable domain reads EPEVTQTPSHQVTQMGQEVILRCVPISNHLYFYWYRQILGQKVEFLVSFYNNEISEKSEIFDDQFSVERPDGSNFTLKIRSTKLEDSAMYFCAQRLYSNTEAFFGQGTRLTVV.